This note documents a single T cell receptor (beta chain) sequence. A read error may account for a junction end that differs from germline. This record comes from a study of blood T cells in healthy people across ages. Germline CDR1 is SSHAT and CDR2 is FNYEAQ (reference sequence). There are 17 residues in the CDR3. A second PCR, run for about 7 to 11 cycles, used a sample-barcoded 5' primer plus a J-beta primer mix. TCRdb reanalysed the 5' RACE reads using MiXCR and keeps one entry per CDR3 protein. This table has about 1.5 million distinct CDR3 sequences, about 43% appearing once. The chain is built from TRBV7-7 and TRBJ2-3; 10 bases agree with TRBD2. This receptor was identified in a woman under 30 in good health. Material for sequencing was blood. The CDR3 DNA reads TGTGCTAGCAGCCCAAAGCGGGGGGGCGAGGGCACAGATACGCAGTATTTT. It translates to CASSPKRGGEGTDTQYF.